The 23 T cell receptor beta chains below all came from one sample that was sequenced in a study of shared clonotypes between healthy human individuals. TCRdb keeps only in-frame clones here, not all; method: immunoSEQ multiplex PCR. The table records fewer than 550,000 clones, 60% to 80% of them present only once. The specimen was PBMCs. The receptors stem from a woman between 40 and 50 years old in good health. Some clones in this sample may be carry-over from other donors' samples.

V gene TRBV7-3 combines with J gene TRBJ2-2, with D possibly being TRBD2 (6 bases). In germline, CDR1 is SGHTA, CDR2 FQGTGA. V shed 5 bases and J shed 5 bases, with 15 bases lying between them. The CDR3 length is 15 residues. In nucleotides, the CDR3 is TGTGCCAGCAGCCTGGACGGGGGAAATACCGGGGAGCTGTTTTTT. Amino acids: CASSLDGGNTGELFF.

This clone has just one count. This rearrangement joins TRBV2 to TRBJ2-7, with 8 bases matching TRBD1. The CDR3 has 14 amino acids. The germline V gene has CDR1 SNHLY and CDR2 FYNNEI. The V and J ends lost 4 bases and 0 bases, in that order; junction bases with no gene match: 2. The chain's CDR3 is CASSGQGTSYEQYF. The CDR3 region has the DNA TGTGCCAGCAGTGGACAGGGGACCTCCTACGAGCAGTACTTC.

In its sample, this clone was seen many times. This rearrangement joins TRBV10-1 to TRBJ2-5; D is ambiguous. V lost 6 bases and J lost 4, with 18 bases in between. Germline CDR1 WNHNN, CDR2 SYGVQD (reference sequence). The CDR3 spans 15 residues. The CDR3 DNA reads as TGCGCCAGCAGCGACCGGGCCTCCACGACAGAGACCCAGTACTTC. It is translated as CASSDRASTTETQYF.

This rearrangement joins TRBV28 to TRBJ1-1; perhaps TRBD1 as D (6 bases). Trimming removed 2 bases at V and 3 bases at J, with 13 bases between. The V gene's germline CDR1 is MDHEN and CDR2 SYDVKM. This CDR3 spans 15 amino acids. The CDR3 spells CASSLLGGRDTEAFF. The CDR3 nucleotides read TGTGCCAGCAGTTTACTGGGGGGCCGGGACACTGAAGCTTTCTTT.

This chain joins TRBV28 and TRBJ2-5; maybe TRBD2 (6 bases). Germline CDR1 MDHEN, CDR2 SYDVKM. This CDR3 region has 14 residues. V lost 0 bases and J lost 4, with 9 bases in between. CDR3: CASSLWRGGETQYF. The CDR3 DNA follows: TGTGCCAGCAGTTTATGGCGGGGTGGAGAGACCCAGTACTTC.

The V call is TRBV7-2, the J call TRBJ1-5; D is uncertain. V lost 2 bases and J lost 4, with 9 bases in between. The germline V gene encodes CDR1 SGHTA and CDR2 FQGNSA. This CDR3 contains 14 residues. This chain's CDR3 is CASSLSQNNQPQHF. The CDR3, as DNA: TGTGCCAGCAGCTTAAGCCAGAATAATCAGCCCCAGCATTTT.

As for this clone: It differs at one base from a far larger clone, so likely a read error. This CDR3 is also generated by other DNA sequences in the sample. This rearrangement joins TRBV30 to TRBJ1-5, with D hard to call. Germline loops: CDR1 GTSNPN, CDR2 SVGIG (reference sequence). The CDR3 contains 12 residues. CDR3 sequence (DNA): TGTGCCTGGAGTGGGAGCAATCAGCCCCAACATTTT. Translated, it gives CAWSGSNQPQHF.

This rearrangement joins TRBV9 to TRBJ1-1; a weak D match, TRBD1 (5 bases). Germline CDR1 is SGDLS and CDR2 is YYNGEE. V lost 1 base, J lost 5 bases, and 12 bases lay in between. The CDR3 runs to 14 residues. CDR3 DNA: TGTGCCAGCAGCGTACGGGCAGAGGGGACTGAAGCTTTCTTT. Its translation: CASSVRAEGTEAFF.

The rearrangement links TRBV21-1 to TRBJ1-5. TRBV21-1 is listed as a pseudogene. CDR3 length equals 14 residues. CDR3 residues: CASSPRVRNQPQHF. The CDR3 DNA reads TGTGCCAGCAGCCCGCGAGTCCGCAATCAGCCCCAGCATTTT.

The chain links TRBV21-1 to TRBJ2-1; the table's D gene call, TRBD2, was not cross checked with the DNA. TRBV21-1 is deemed a pseudogene. The CDR3 extends over 16 amino acids. The CDR3, as DNA: TGTGCCAGCAGCAAAGGAGCTAGCGGGAGGGCCAATGAGCAGTTCTTC. Protein product: CASSKGASGRANEQFF.

This clone was seen only once. The chain's CDR3 is CASSHQFTLAGLGETQYF. CDR3 DNA sequence: TGTGCCAGCAGCCACCAATTTACGCTAGCGGGATTGGGAGAGACCCAGTACTTC. V gene TRBV4-2 combines with J gene TRBJ2-5; TRBD2 aligns across 9 bases. The V segment lost 3 bases and the J segment 4 bases; nucleotides outside the gene matches: 15. Germline values: CDR1 LGHNA, CDR2 YNFKEQ. The CDR3 extends over 18 amino acids.

With regard to this clone: The same CDR3 is also encoded by other DNA sequences in this sample. This sequence joins TRBV9 and TRBJ1-2; 8 bases line up with TRBD1. Germline trimming cut 2 bases from V and 3 bases from J; bases unmatched to any gene: 0. CDR3 length: 13 amino acids. Germline CDR1 SGDLS, CDR2 YYNGEE. The CDR3 DNA is TGTGCCAGCAGCGTGGGACAGGACTATGGCTACACCTTC. Translated: CASSVGQDYGYTF. The full variable domain, completed using reference TRBV9 and TRBJ1-2, is DSGVTQTPKHLITATGQRVTLRCSPRSGDLSVYWYQQSLDQGLQFLIQYYNGEERAKGNILERFSAQQFPDLHSELNLSSLELGDSALYFCASSVGQDYGYTFGSGTRLTVV.

The chain has TRBV15 and TRBJ1-4; D unresolved. V gave up 0 bases and J gave up 4 bases, with 9 bases separating them. Per germline, CDR1 LNHNV and CDR2 YYDKDF (reference sequence). This CDR3 has 15 amino acids. CDR3 loop: CATSRDLSYNEKLFF. In DNA form, the CDR3 reads TGTGCCACCAGCAGAGATCTCTCCTATAATGAAAAACTGTTTTTT.

Notes on this clone: This sequence is one base from a far larger clone and is likely a read error. V and J are TRBV2 and TRBJ2-2; a possible D gene is TRBD2 (5 bases). The V and J ends lost 5 bases and 6 bases respectively, with 16 bases between them. The germline V gene has CDR1 SNHLY and CDR2 FYNNEI. This CDR3 is 15 amino acids long. The CDR3 bases are TGTGCCAGCAGTACGAGACCTTGGCGGGCCGGGGAGCTGTTTTTT. Translation gives CASSTRPWRAGELFF. Full variable domain (missing parts from reference TRBV2 and TRBJ2-2): EPEVTQTPSHQVTQMGQEVILRCVPISNHLYFYWYRQILGQKVEFLVSFYNNEISEKSEIFDDQFSVERPDGSNFTLKIRSTKLEDSAMYFCASSTRPWRAGELFFGEGSRLTVL.

The chain is built from TRBV19 and TRBJ1-2; possibly TRBD1 for D (5 bases). V was shortened by 8 bases and J by 2 bases, with 15 bases between the two germline ends. There are 14 residues in the CDR3. CDR1 and CDR2 (germline): LNHDA, SQIVND (reference sequence). The CDR3 spells CASDTRGENYGYTF. CDR3 sequence (DNA): TGTGCCAGTGATACCAGAGGGGAAAACTATGGCTACACCTTC.

The chain carries TRBV5-1 and TRBJ2-5; 8 nucleotides align to TRBD1. Trimming removed 4 bases from V and 3 bases from J; junction bases left unmatched: 8. CDR1 is SGHRS, CDR2 YFSETQ, per germline. The CDR3 extends over 15 amino acids. Here the CDR3 DNA reads TGCGCCAGCAGCCAACACCCGACAGGGGAAGAGACCCAGTACTTC. As protein: CASSQHPTGEETQYF.

The rearrangement uses TRBV28 and TRBJ2-7; tentative D call: TRBD1 (6 bases). CDR1 is MDHEN, CDR2 SYDVKM, per germline. The CDR3 contains 14 residues. V dropped 5 bases and J dropped 3 bases, with 14 bases sitting between them. CDR3 protein: CASSAPGANYEQYF. In DNA, the CDR3 is TGTGCCAGCAGTGCCCCAGGGGCCAACTACGAGCAGTACTTC.

The chain joins TRBV11-2 to TRBJ2-1; 8 bases match TRBD2. Germline V gives CDR1 SGHAT, CDR2 FQNNGV. V gave up 2 bases and J gave up 8 bases; unmatched junction bases: 8. This CDR3 is 15 amino acids long. The CDR3, as DNA: TGTGCCAGCAGCTTATCGGTAGCGGGGTGGGATGAGCAGTTCTTC. This encodes CASSLSVAGWDEQFF.

The CDR3 reads CASSQVKTKNTDTQYF. For the CDR3, the DNA is TGCGCCAGCAGCCAAGTTAAGACTAAAAACACAGATACGCAGTATTTT. This rearrangement joins TRBV4-1 to TRBJ2-3; TRBD2 might be the D (5 bases). The V end was cut by 1 base, the J end by 2 bases, with 13 bases between. The length of the CDR3 is 16 residues. Germline V gives CDR1 MGHRA, CDR2 YSYEKL.

J is TRBJ2-1 and V is TRBV7-3; 13 bases align to TRBD2. Trimming at V came to 5 bases and at J to 9 bases, leaving 10 bases not matched to a gene. The CDR3 is made up of 16 amino acids. Germline CDR1 and CDR2: SGHTA and FQGTGA. The DNA for the CDR3 is TGTGCCAGCAGCCTCCCCGGGACTAGCGGGATTGTTGAGCAGTTCTTC. Its protein product is CASSLPGTSGIVEQFF.

This clone was counted only a few times. V and J are TRBV6-1 and TRBJ1-4, with 8 bases aligning to TRBD1. There are 15 residues in the CDR3. Unmatched junction bases numbered 9, after V lost 5 bases and J lost 7 bases. Looked up from germline, CDR1 is MNHNS and CDR2 is SASEGT. CDR3 coding DNA: TGTGCCAGCAGTAAGATGACAGGGGAGGGTGAAAAACTGTTTTTT. It is translated as CASSKMTGEGEKLFF.

The sample holds a few counts of this clone. The rearrangement joins TRBV4-1 to TRBJ2-7; possibly TRBD1 or TRBD2 for D (6 bases each). The V gene's germline CDR1 is MGHRA and CDR2 YSYEKL. This CDR3 is built from 15 residues. Trimming stripped 1 base from V and 4 bases from J, with 14 bases between. As DNA, the CDR3 is TGCGCCAGCAGCCAAGCGGCGCCGGGGGCATACGAGCAGTACTTC. It translates to CASSQAAPGAYEQYF.

V and J are TRBV6-5 and TRBJ2-1; D not resolved. There are 16 residues in the CDR3. Germline V gene sequence: CDR1 MNHEY, CDR2 SVGAGI. V lost 3 bases, J lost 0 bases, and 12 bases lay in between. This CDR3 is CASSYEAASSYNEQFF. The DNA of the CDR3 is TGTGCCAGCAGTTATGAGGCCGCGAGCTCCTACAATGAGCAGTTCTTC.